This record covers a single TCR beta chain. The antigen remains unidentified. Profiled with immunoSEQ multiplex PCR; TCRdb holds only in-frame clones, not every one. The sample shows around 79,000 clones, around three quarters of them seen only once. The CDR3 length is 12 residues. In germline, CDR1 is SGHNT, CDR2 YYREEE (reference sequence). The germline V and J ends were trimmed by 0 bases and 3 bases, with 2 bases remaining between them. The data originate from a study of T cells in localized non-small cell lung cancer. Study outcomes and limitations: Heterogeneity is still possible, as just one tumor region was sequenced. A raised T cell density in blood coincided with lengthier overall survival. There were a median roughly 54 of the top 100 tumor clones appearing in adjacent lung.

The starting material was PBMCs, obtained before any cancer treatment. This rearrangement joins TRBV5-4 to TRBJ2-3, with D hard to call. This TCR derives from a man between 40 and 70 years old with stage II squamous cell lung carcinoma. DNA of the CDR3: TGTGCCAGCAGCTTGGATACAGATACGCAGTATTTT. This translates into CASSLDTDTQYF. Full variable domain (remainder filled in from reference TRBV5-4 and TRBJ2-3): ETGVTQSPTHLIKTRGQQVTLRCSSQSGHNTVSWYQQALGQGPQFIFQYYREEENGRGNFPPRFSGLQFPNYSSELNVNALELDDSALYLCASSLDTDTQYFGPGTRLTVL.